These T cell receptor beta chains were read from a single sample in a study of graft-versus-host responses after intestinal transplantation. Antigen specificity for these receptors is unknown. Clones were sequenced by immunoSEQ multiplex PCR, and TCRdb holds only the in-frame ones, with some missing. The sample records 55,000 to 80,000 clones, roughly 90% being singletons. Sequences were derived from unstimulated CD8+ T cells sorted from spleen or lymph node cells, sampled before transplant. The receptors derive from a human donor who was the organ donor for an intestinal transplant. CDR3s include the opening cysteine and the closing phenylalanine or tryptophan. A D gene is named only where the DNA matches it firmly. Rows may omit the clone size; those that give it use once, few, many or a size class.

CDR3 DNA,CDR3 protein,CDR3 length,D gene,J gene,clone size,V gene
TGTGCCAGCAACTATAAGCGGGAGCTTCCCAATGAGCAGTTCTTC,CASNYKRELPNEQFF,15,TRBD2,TRBJ2-1,NA,TRBV28
TGTGCCAGCAGTTTTAGTGCGCCGGTAAATCAGCCCCAGCATTTT,CASSFSAPVNQPQHF,15,NA,TRBJ1-5,NA,TRBV27
TGTGCCAGCAGCCAGGGCGGGGGGCAGTCAGATACGCAGTATTTT,CASSQGGGQSDTQYF,15,TRBD2,TRBJ2-3,once,TRBV7-3
TGTGCCTGGGGACTCGGGGGCTACGAGCAGTACTTC,CAWGLGGYEQYF,12,NA,TRBJ2-7,NA,TRBV30
TGTGCCAGCAGCTTGCCAGCGGGGGCCGGGCAGTACTTC,CASSLPAGAGQYF,13,TRBD2,TRBJ2-7,NA,TRBV7-9
TGTGCCAGTAGTATAGGGGGGACAGGGCTGAATGGCTACACCTTC,CASSIGGTGLNGYTF,15,TRBD1,TRBJ1-2,NA,TRBV19
TGTGCCAGCAGTTCCCTGACAGGGATTAACACTGAAGCTTTCTTT,CASSSLTGINTEAFF,15,TRBD1,TRBJ1-1,once,TRBV27
TGTGCCAGCAGCGGTCTAGCGGGAGGTCCCGAGCAGTACTTC,CASSGLAGGPEQYF,14,TRBD2,TRBJ2-7,NA,TRBV9
TGTGCCAGCAGCCCTGCCGGGGTCCTACATGGCTACACCTTC,CASSPAGVLHGYTF,14,NA,TRBJ1-2,NA,TRBV6-5
TGTGCCACCAGCAGAGAACGAGGGGGCTACGAGCAGTACTTC,CATSRERGGYEQYF,14,NA,TRBJ2-7,NA,TRBV15
TGTGCCACCAGCACCCCCGGTACGACTGAAGCTTTCTTT,CATSTPGTTEAFF,13,NA,TRBJ1-1,NA,TRBV15
TGCGCCAGCAGCTCGGACCGGGGATACGAGCAGTACTTC,CASSSDRGYEQYF,13,NA,TRBJ2-7,NA,TRBV4-3
TGTGCCAGCAAGGAGGCAGTGTCGAACACTGAAGCTTTCTTT,CASKEAVSNTEAFF,14,NA,TRBJ1-1,NA,TRBV6-5
TGTGCCAGTAGTATAGATCGTTCTGGACAGGAAGCTTTCTTT,CASSIDRSGQEAFF,14,NA,TRBJ1-1,NA,TRBV19
TGTGCCATCTCTCCGGGTATGAACACTGAAGCTTTCTTT,CAISPGMNTEAFF,13,NA,TRBJ1-1,NA,TRBV10-3
TGCGCCAGCAGCCCCGCAGGGTACACTGAAGCTTTCTTT,CASSPAGYTEAFF,13,NA,TRBJ1-1,many,TRBV4-3
TGTGCCAGCAGCCTTTTCTCTGGCGCGGCTGAAGCTTTCTTT,CASSLFSGAAEAFF,14,NA,TRBJ1-1,NA,TRBV14
TGTGCCAGCACTCCCTTCGGGAGATTGGAAGATACGCAGTATTTT,CASTPFGRLEDTQYF,15,NA,TRBJ2-3,NA,TRBV9
TGCGCCAGCAGTGAGGTCGAGGCCTACGAGCAGTACTTC,CASSEVEAYEQYF,13,NA,TRBJ2-7,NA,TRBV10-2
TGTGCCAGCTCACTTGTGCAGGGGGATGCGAGCACTGAAGCTTTCTTT,CASSLVQGDASTEAFF,16,TRBD1,TRBJ1-1,once,TRBV18
TGCGCCAGCAGCTTGGGGGGACAGGCCGGACGGAACTATGGCTACACCTTC,CASSLGGQAGRNYGYTF,17,TRBD1,TRBJ1-2,NA,TRBV5-1
TGTGCCAGCAGTTTATTTGGGGGCGCGGATACGCAGTATTTT,CASSLFGGADTQYF,14,NA,TRBJ2-3,NA,TRBV28
TGTGCCAGCAGCATGCTCTGGGGGGGAGCCTACGAGCAGTACTTC,CASSMLWGGAYEQYF,15,TRBD2,TRBJ2-7,once,TRBV28
TGTGCCAGCAGCTTCCTCGCAGGGGAGGGCACTGAAGCTTTCTTT,CASSFLAGEGTEAFF,15,NA,TRBJ1-1,once,TRBV5-8
TGTGCCAGCAGTTCTCTGGGCAGGGCCTACGAGCAGTACTTC,CASSSLGRAYEQYF,14,NA,TRBJ2-7,NA,TRBV2
TGTGCCAGCAGCTCGGTACACAGCCATGAGCAGTTCTTC,CASSSVHSHEQFF,13,NA,TRBJ2-1,NA,TRBV7-9
TGTGCCAGCAGTTTTCGACAGGGGTTTGGCTATGGCTACACCTTC,CASSFRQGFGYGYTF,15,TRBD1,TRBJ1-2,NA,TRBV27
TGTGCCAGCTCACCTATATTTCGCGACAGGGGAGGAAGAAACATTCAGTACTTC,CASSPIFRDRGGRNIQYF,18,TRBD1,TRBJ2-4,NA,TRBV18
TGTGCCAGTAGTATATTTTCGACAGACAGTTATGGCTACACCTTC,CASSIFSTDSYGYTF,15,NA,TRBJ1-2,medium-sized,TRBV19
TGTGCCAGTAGTACCTTCCAGTGGGACAGGGGTCCGAACTATGGCTACACCTTC,CASSTFQWDRGPNYGYTF,18,TRBD1,TRBJ1-2,NA,TRBV19
TGTGCCAGCAGCGTAGGGGGGACAGGGGGAAACACCATATATTTT,CASSVGGTGGNTIYF,15,TRBD1,TRBJ1-3,NA,TRBV9
TGTGCCAGCAGTCCGGGACAGTTTAACTATGGCTACACCTTC,CASSPGQFNYGYTF,14,TRBD1,TRBJ1-2,NA,TRBV27
TGTGCCAGCAGCGTAGAGGCAGGAGGGGTCACAGATACGCAGTATTTT,CASSVEAGGVTDTQYF,16,NA,TRBJ2-3,NA,TRBV9
TGTGCCAGCAGCCCCCCTGGCCAAACCTACGAGCAGTACTTC,CASSPPGQTYEQYF,14,NA,TRBJ2-7,NA,TRBV9
TGTGCCAGCAGGGCCGGGAGGTCCTACAATGAGCAGTTCTTC,CASRAGRSYNEQFF,14,TRBD2,TRBJ2-1,once,TRBV27
TGTCCAAGCAGGAACAGGGGCCGTATGAGGCGCTACGAGCAGTACTTC,CPSRNRGRMRRYEQYF,16,TRBD1,TRBJ2-7,once,TRBV27
TGTGCCAGCTCACCTTCGCTAGCGGGAGATCTCCCCGAGACCCAGTACTTC,CASSPSLAGDLPETQYF,17,TRBD2,TRBJ2-5,NA,TRBV18
TGTGCCAGCAGACCGGGACAGGGGCCCTACGGGCAGTACTTC,CASRPGQGPYGQYF,14,TRBD1,TRBJ2-7,NA,TRBV25-1
TGTGCCAGCAGCTTAGTCGGTGAAGAGACCCAGTACTTC,CASSLVGEETQYF,13,NA,TRBJ2-5,NA,TRBV7-8
TGTGCCTCCATCAGGGCTAGCGGGACTACCTACAATGAGCAGTTCTTC,CASIRASGTTYNEQFF,16,TRBD2,TRBJ2-1,NA,TRBV28
TGTGCCAGCAGTTTTCTTGTCAGGGGCAACCAAGAGACCCAGTACTTC,CASSFLVRGNQETQYF,16,NA,TRBJ2-5,NA,TRBV28
TGTGCCAGCAGCTTGGACAGGGGAGTACCTGGAAACACCATATATTTT,CASSLDRGVPGNTIYF,16,TRBD1,TRBJ1-3,NA,TRBV28
TGTGCCAGCAGCCCGACAGGGGGTCAGCCCCAGCATTTT,CASSPTGGQPQHF,13,TRBD1,TRBJ1-5,few,TRBV7-6
TGCGCCAGCAGCCAAGAAACTAGCGGGTCTACTGGAGAGACCCAGTACTTC,CASSQETSGSTGETQYF,17,TRBD2,TRBJ2-5,NA,TRBV4-3
TGCGCCAGCAGCTTCAGACAAAACACTGAAGCTTTCTTT,CASSFRQNTEAFF,13,NA,TRBJ1-1,NA,TRBV5-1
TGTGCCTGGACCCGGAGGGAGGGACCCGAGCAGTACTTC,CAWTRREGPEQYF,13,TRBD2,TRBJ2-7,NA,TRBV30
TGTGCCAGCAGCTTATCAGGGGGCACCGGGGAGCTGTTTTTT,CASSLSGGTGELFF,14,TRBD1,TRBJ2-2,NA,TRBV7-3
TGTGCCAGCAGCTTGGGGAGCGGAAGTTACGAGCAGTACTTC,CASSLGSGSYEQYF,14,NA,TRBJ2-7,NA,TRBV7-2
TGTGCCAGCAGCAAAGAGAGAGGGCACACTGAAGCTTTCTTT,CASSKERGHTEAFF,14,NA,TRBJ1-1,NA,TRBV21-1
TGCGCCAGCAGCGAACGGGCGGGTACTGAAGCTTTCTTT,CASSERAGTEAFF,13,NA,TRBJ1-1,NA,TRBV10-1
TGTGCCAGCAGTCCGCAACCAGGTACTTTCCATGAGCAGTTCTTC,CASSPQPGTFHEQFF,15,NA,TRBJ2-1,NA,TRBV27
TGCAGCGTTAAACAGGGGACGGACACTGAAGCTTTCTTT,CSVKQGTDTEAFF,13,TRBD1,TRBJ1-1,NA,TRBV29-1
TGCAGCGTTGAAGATCTCGCAGGGACTAACACTGAAGCTTTCTTT,CSVEDLAGTNTEAFF,15,NA,TRBJ1-1,NA,TRBV29-1